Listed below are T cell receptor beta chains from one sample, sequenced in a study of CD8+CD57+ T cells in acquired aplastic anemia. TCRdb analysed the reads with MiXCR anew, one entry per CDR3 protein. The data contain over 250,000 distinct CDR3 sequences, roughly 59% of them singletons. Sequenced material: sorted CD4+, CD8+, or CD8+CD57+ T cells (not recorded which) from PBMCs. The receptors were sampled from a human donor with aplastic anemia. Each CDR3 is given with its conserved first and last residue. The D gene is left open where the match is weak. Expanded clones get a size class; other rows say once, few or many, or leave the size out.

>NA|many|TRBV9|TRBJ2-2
TGTGCCAGCAGCGTAGGGGGGACGAGCACCGGGGAGCTGTTTTTT
CASSVGGTSTGELFF
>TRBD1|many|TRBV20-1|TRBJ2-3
TGCAGTGCCGAGACAGGGGGCGCAACAGATACGCAGTATTTT
CSAETGGATDTQYF
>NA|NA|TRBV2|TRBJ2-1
TGTGCCAGCAGTGTAAGACCTAAGGGGTACAATGAGCAGTTCTTC
CASSVRPKGYNEQFF
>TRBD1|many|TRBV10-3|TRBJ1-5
TGTGCCATCTCGAGGACAGGGGGGGATAGCAATCAGCCCCAGCATTTT
CAISRTGGDSNQPQHF
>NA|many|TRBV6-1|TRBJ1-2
TGTGCCAGCAGTGAAGAAGGGTTTAGTGGGTACACCTTC
CASSEEGFSGYTF
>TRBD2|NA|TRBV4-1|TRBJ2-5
TGCGCCAGCAGCCAAGTACTAGCGGACCAAGAGACCCAGTACTTC
CASSQVLADQETQYF
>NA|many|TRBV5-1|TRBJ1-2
TGCGCCAGCAGCTTGGCCGGTCAGATAACAAGCTATGGCTACACCTTC
CASSLAGQITSYGYTF
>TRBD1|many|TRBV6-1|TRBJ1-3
TGTGCCAGCAGCCTGGTTGGGACAGGGGTAGGAGGAAACACCATATATTTT
CASSLVGTGVGGNTIYF
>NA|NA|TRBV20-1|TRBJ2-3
TGCAGTGCTAGTGACGATACGCAGTATTTT
CSASDDTQYF
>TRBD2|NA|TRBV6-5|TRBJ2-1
TGCGCCAGCAGTTACGGACTAGCGGGGTACTCCTACAATGAGCAGTTCTTC
CASSYGLAGYSYNEQFF
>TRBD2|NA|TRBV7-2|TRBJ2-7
TGTGCCAGCAGCCTTGGGTCGCTAGCGGGATCTTGGGGGCAGTATTTC
CASSLGSLAGSWGQYF
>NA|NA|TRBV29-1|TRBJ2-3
TGCAGCGTTGATGACTACAGCACAGATACGCAGTATTTT
CSVDDYSTDTQYF
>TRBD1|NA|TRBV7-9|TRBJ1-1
TGTGCCAGCAGCTTGACAGGGTCTACTGAAGTTTTCTTT
CASSLTGSTEVFF
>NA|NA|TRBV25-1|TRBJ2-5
TGTGCCAGCAGTGAGAACAGGGTGGGGGAGACCCAGTACTTC
CASSENRVGETQYF
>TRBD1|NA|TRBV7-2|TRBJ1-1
TGTGCCAGCAGCTCGACGGGACAGGGGGCCACTGAAGCTTTCTTT
CASSSTGQGATEAFF
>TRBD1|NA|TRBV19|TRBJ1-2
TGTGCCAGTAGTGGGACAGGGGGCGCAGGTGGCTACACCTTC
CASSGTGGAGGYTF
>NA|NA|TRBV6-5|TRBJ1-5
TGTGCCAGCAGTTATAATCATAGAGGGGTCAATGGCAATCAGCCCCAGCATTTT
CASSYNHRGVNGNQPQHF
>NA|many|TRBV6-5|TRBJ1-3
TGTGCCAGCAGTTACTCGAAACAGGGTGGAAACACCATATATTTT
CASSYSKQGGNTIYF
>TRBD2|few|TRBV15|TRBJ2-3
TGTGCCACCAGCAGATTCGGGACTAGCGGGGGGACAGATACGCAGTATTTT
CATSRFGTSGGTDTQYF
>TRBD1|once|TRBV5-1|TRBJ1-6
TGCGCCAGCAGCCAAGCCTGGGACAGGGTAGATTCACCCCTCCACTTT
CASSQAWDRVDSPLHF
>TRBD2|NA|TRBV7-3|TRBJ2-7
TGTGCCAGCAGCTTACTAGCGGGGGACGAGCAGTACTTC
CASSLLAGDEQYF
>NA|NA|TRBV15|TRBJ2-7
TGTGCCACCAGCAGAGGGTGGAGGGGGGACTACGAGCAGTACTTC
CATSRGWRGDYEQYF